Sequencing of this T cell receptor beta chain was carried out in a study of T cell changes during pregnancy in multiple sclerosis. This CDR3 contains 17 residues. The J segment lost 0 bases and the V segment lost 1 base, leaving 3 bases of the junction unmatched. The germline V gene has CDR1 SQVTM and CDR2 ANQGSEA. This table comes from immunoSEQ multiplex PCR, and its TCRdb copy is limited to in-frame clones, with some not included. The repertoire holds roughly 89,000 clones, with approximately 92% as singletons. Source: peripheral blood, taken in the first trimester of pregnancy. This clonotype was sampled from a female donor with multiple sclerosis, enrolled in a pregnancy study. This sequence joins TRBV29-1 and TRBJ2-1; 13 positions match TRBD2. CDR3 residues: CSVEGTSGGHSYNEQFF. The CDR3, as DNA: TGCAGCGTTGAAGGGACTAGCGGGGGCCACTCCTACAATGAGCAGTTCTTC.